The 2 T cell receptor beta chains below come from one sample, sequenced in a study of spatial heterogeneity in lung cancer (dated by TCRdb to between 2019 and 2020). The time point label corresponds to: sample taken at primary tumor resection. The library was made by 5' RACE. Sequencing was carried out with a NextSeq 500. The public reads were quality trimmed at Q25 with fastp and then assembled into clones with MiXCR by TCRdb, keeping productive beta chains. For every CDR3 protein sequence, its rows merge into one entry that carries the most common genes and DNA. In all, the sample holds approximately 94,000 distinct CDR3 sequences, and under 4.5% of those were seen once. 20% to 25% of the sample is in the top ten clones. These receptors have no known antigen. Broader findings and caveats from the paper: A correlation was observed between the number of expanded intratumoral alpha and beta TCRs and the tumor nonsynonymous mutation count.

Source: lung tumor tissue, taken at surgery. The receptors were sampled from a male donor with early-stage non-small cell lung cancer.

In its sample, this clonotype was seen many times. The chain uses TRBV7-9 and TRBJ1-2; 7 positions agree with TRBD1. The CDR3 spans 13 residues. Germline-derived CDR1 and CDR2 are SEHNR and FQNEAQ (reference sequence). With 5 bases clipped from V and 3 bases from J, the junction kept 3 bases outside the gene matches. CDR3 DNA: TGTGCCAGCAGCCACGGACAGGACTATGGCTACACCTTC. Translation gives CASSHGQDYGYTF.

This clonotype was detected many times. V and J are TRBV20-1 and TRBJ2-1; D is possibly TRBD2 (5 bases). This CDR3 comprises 14 residues. CDR1 is DFQATT and CDR2 is SNEGSKA in the germline V gene (reference sequence). V gave up 1 base and J gave up 5 bases, with 12 bases separating them. The CDR3 nucleotides are TGCAGTGCTAGAGTTGAGGGAATAAACAATGAGCAGTTCTTC. This sequence encodes CSARVEGINNEQFF.